A selection of T cell receptor beta chains follows, all from one sample in a study of T cells in Graves' hyperthyroidism and ophthalmopathy. TCRdb passed the multiplex PCR reads through MiXCR, listing each CDR3 protein once. The sample lists about 740,000 distinct CDR3 sequences; around 13% were seen once. What was sequenced was blood. All receptors derive from a woman under 30 with Graves' hyperthyroidism. Each CDR3 is given with its conserved first and last residue.

J,V,CDR3
TRBJ2-3,TRBV29-1,CSVEGPTSSDTQYF
TRBJ2-3,TRBV6-2/TRBV6-3,CASSYEGRGWDTQYF
TRBJ2-3,TRBV7-9,CASSLSWDTQYF
TRBJ2-7,TRBV2,CASRAAFGPWDEQYF
TRBJ2-7,TRBV27,CASGPREGQGSYEQYF
TRBJ2-7,TRBV20-1,CSARDERTHLVFYEQYF
TRBJ2-3,TRBV11-2,CASVSGTDTQYF
TRBJ1-3,TRBV5-6,CASSLGISGNTIYF
TRBJ2-1,TRBV6-5,CASSYRASSYNEQFF
TRBJ2-6,TRBV20-1,CSASDNSGANVLTF
TRBJ2-3,TRBV5-1,CASSSSGSGTDTQYF
TRBJ1-5,TRBV5-1,CASSRAMGQPQHF
TRBJ2-1,TRBV10-2,CATGTSSSYNEQFF
TRBJ1-1,TRBV5-1,CASSASLTGGNRNTEAFF
TRBJ2-7,TRBV29-1,CSVEGTEDSIYEQYF
TRBJ1-5,TRBV12-3/TRBV12-4,CASSFFSGFAQPQHF
TRBJ2-3,TRBV6-5,CASSYGDIATDTQYF
TRBJ2-1,TRBV4-3,CASSQDRAGGSGEQFF
TRBJ2-2,TRBV12-3/TRBV12-4,CASRPLGGNTGELFF
TRBJ1-6,TRBV19,CASRDREDSPLHF
TRBJ2-1,TRBV2,CASSGSNYNEQFF
TRBJ2-2,TRBV3-1,CASSDTPTGTGELFF
TRBJ2-7,TRBV4-3,CASSQTGGGGSYEQYF
TRBJ2-1,TRBV7-8,CASSWGLAGTGNDNEQFF
TRBJ1-1,TRBV2,CASNLQGLNTEAFF
TRBJ2-3,TRBV27,CASGFSATDTQYF
TRBJ2-7,TRBV10-1,CATSGTGRYEQYF
TRBJ2-3,TRBV27,CASSRWESTDTQYF
TRBJ2-7,TRBV14,CASSPRGWYEQYF
TRBJ2-1,TRBV10-3,CAISESIQLDFNEQFF
TRBJ1-3,TRBV6-5,CASSYSYSAGSGNTIYF
TRBJ2-1,TRBV20-1,CSARDPTGEIAYNEQFF
TRBJ2-7,TRBV5-5,CASSLAGTSYEQYF
TRBJ2-1,TRBV20-1,CSAYRLATYNEQFF
TRBJ2-7,TRBV6-2/TRBV6-3,CASSPDVFYEQYF
TRBJ2-7,TRBV29-1,CSATGTGGVKQYF
TRBJ1-2,TRBV6-2/TRBV6-3,CASSYSNVYGYTF
TRBJ2-7,TRBV3-1,CASSQDSYYSYEQYF
TRBJ2-7,TRBV14,CASSRFERLHEQYF
TRBJ2-2,TRBV12-3/TRBV12-4,CASDTRQGADGELFF
TRBJ2-1,TRBV10-2,CASRGTGMGNEQFF
TRBJ1-1,TRBV5-6,CASDRGSTEAFF
TRBJ2-3,TRBV27,CASKKFGIWGRETLGDPDTQYF
TRBJ1-2,TRBV6-1,CASRAPGPSLVYGYTF
TRBJ2-7,TRBV7-2,CASSLDGSGNYEQYF
TRBJ1-2,TRBV20-1,CSARDLGGGRGLTF
TRBJ1-2,TRBV27,CASSLTGNTLNYGYTF
TRBJ2-2,TRBV5-1,CASSRTSGSSDTGELFF
TRBJ2-7,TRBV11-2,CASSYPTGSYEQYF
TRBJ1-2,TRBV27,CASRGSSNYGYTF
TRBJ2-7,TRBV20-1,CSAKPGGFYEQYF
TRBJ2-7,TRBV10-2,CASSEPRLADPLRVHEQYF
TRBJ2-1,TRBV20-1,CSARDPGLAGPSYNEQFF
TRBJ2-5,TRBV20-1,CSAREGAGETQYF
TRBJ2-2,TRBV12-3/TRBV12-4,CASSSGLAGGGRLFF